Included here is one T cell receptor (beta chain) sequence, with context. There is no known antigen for this receptor. No base quality values were provided; no much bigger clone lies one nucleotide off. The sample comes from a study of OX40 agonist ivuxolimab in advanced cancers. For the study in its entirety: The costimulatory receptor OX40 (CD134) was targeted by ivuxolimab, a fully human IgG2 agonistic monoclonal antibody. The purpose of peripheral TCRbeta sequencing was to test whether ivuxolimab changed TCR sequence diversity and led to clonal T-cell expansion. The paper covers the monotherapy dose-escalation part of the phase I ivuxolimab trial, which included N of about 56 patients. Partial responses occurred in three dose-escalation patients: two with cutaneous melanoma and one with hepatocellular carcinoma. Intravenous ivuxolimab was administered to patients every 2 weeks at six dose levels: 0.01, 0.1, 0.3, 1.5, 3 and 10 mg/kg. Patients were allowed to have had prior anti-PD-1, anti-PD-L1 or anti-CTLA-4 therapy, and approximately 40% of the dose-escalation patients had previously received checkpoint inhibitors. In the dose-escalation cohort, around four fifths of patients were male, and the mean age was roughly 60 years, with a range of roughly 20 to 85. Of the approximately 50 dose-escalation patients, hepatocellular carcinoma was present in roughly 19, melanoma in roughly 15, renal cell carcinoma in 9 and head and neck cancer in 9.

At the junction V is shortened by 4 bases and J by 6 bases, with 6 bases in between. Its CDR3 holds 12 amino acids, cysteine through phenylalanine. Just CDR3 DNA is preserved here, 36 bases in frame from base 1. Sequences LGHNA (CDR1) and YNFKEQ (CDR2) are obtained from the germline V gene. What the research found in general, with its limitations: At doses of 0.1 to 3.0 mg/kg, clonal expansion of both CD4+ and CD8+ T cells in blood was seen between baseline and week 6. Partial responders in the 0.1-3.0 mg/kg groups had among the lowest normalized peripheral clonal expansion, especially among CD8+ T cells. After ivuxolimab, expanded clones were on average more numerous among CD8+ T cells than among CD4+ T cells. Which antigens the clonally expanded peripheral T cells were specific for was not determined. Low levels of normalized T-cell clonal expansion were also seen in some patients who did not respond.

For sequencing of the TCRbeta CDR3 region, genomic DNA was extracted from the sorted cells. TCRbeta CDR3 regions were sequenced using the immunoSEQ Assay. Not all clones reach the TCRdb copy of this immuneACCESS table, which keeps in-frame sequences only. Checked studies attribute under half of the gap to unresolved V genes and leave the rest unexplained. This sample holds 65,000 or so clones; roughly 80% were observed only once. Of the sample, about 4% falls within the top ten clones. The trial excluded patients who had a history of autoimmune disease or who were on systemic immunosuppression. Peripheral blood for TCR sequencing was collected from all dose cohorts at baseline, on cycle 4 day 1, and on cycle 7 day 1. Samples came from an open-label, multicenter, first-in-human phase I dose-escalation trial of ivuxolimab. Adults with locally advanced or metastatic melanoma, renal cell carcinoma, hepatocellular carcinoma or head and neck squamous cell carcinoma were enrolled in the trial. Before TCR sequencing, CD4+ and CD8+ T cells were separately sorted from peripheral blood.

The sequence came from an adult with an advanced solid tumor such as melanoma, head and neck, liver or kidney cancer. The material was CD4+ or CD8+ T cells sorted from blood, obtained in a trial of the OX40 agonist ivuxolimab. The V and J genes are TRBV4-2 and TRBJ2-2; the D gene assignment is ambiguous. The sequence in DNA is TGTGCCAGCAGCCTGAGCGCCGGGGAGCTGTTTTTT. Protein translation: CASSLSAGELFF.